The present T cell receptor beta chain was sequenced within a study of T cells in Graves' hyperthyroidism and ophthalmopathy. The germline V and J ends were trimmed by 4 bases and 3 bases, with 19 bases remaining between them. CDR3 length equals 16 residues. Germline V gene sequence: CDR1 SEHNR, CDR2 FQNEAQ (reference sequence). This clonotype has a count of ten or more. The TCR beta CDR3 regions underwent amplification using RNA transcripts as the source. During a first-round RT-PCR of the TCR CDR3, the HTBI primer set was used. TCRdb processed the multiplex PCR reads anew with MiXCR; each CDR3 protein has one entry. This sample has 250,000 to 300,000 distinct CDR3 sequences, with 17% found just once.

The clonotype originates from a woman aged 55-69 years with Graves' ophthalmopathy. V and J are TRBV7-9 and TRBJ2-7; D perhaps matches TRBD2 (6 bases). The sample comprised blood. CDR3 region: CASSYEAAGTNYEQYF. CDR3 DNA sequence: TGTGCCAGCAGCTACGAGGCTGCGGGAACTAACTACGAGCAGTACTTC.